The present T cell receptor (beta chain) was sequenced within a study of long-term antiretroviral therapy in people with HIV. They ran version v3.0 of the immunoSEQ assay at survey level. The repertoire was sequenced with immunoSEQ multiplex PCR; TCRdb's copy has only in-frame clones and lacks some. The sample has 23,000 or so clones, over 80% seen once; the top ten hold around 24%. The germline V and J ends were trimmed by 6 bases and 9 bases, with 13 bases remaining between them. The CDR3 extends over 12 amino acids. Germline lookup yields CDR1 MNHEY and CDR2 SMNVEV (reference sequence). Each donor provided at least one pre-ART PBMC sample and at least two post-ART PBMC samples.

Material: unsorted PBMCs, obtained 0.4 years after starting antiretroviral therapy. The chain joins TRBV27 to TRBJ2-3, with D perhaps matching TRBD1 (6 bases). The TCR originated in a man aged 50 to 60 with HIV. The CDR3 DNA is TGTGCCAGCAGGCCGGACAGTTCAACGCAGTATTTT. Its protein product is CASRPDSSTQYF.